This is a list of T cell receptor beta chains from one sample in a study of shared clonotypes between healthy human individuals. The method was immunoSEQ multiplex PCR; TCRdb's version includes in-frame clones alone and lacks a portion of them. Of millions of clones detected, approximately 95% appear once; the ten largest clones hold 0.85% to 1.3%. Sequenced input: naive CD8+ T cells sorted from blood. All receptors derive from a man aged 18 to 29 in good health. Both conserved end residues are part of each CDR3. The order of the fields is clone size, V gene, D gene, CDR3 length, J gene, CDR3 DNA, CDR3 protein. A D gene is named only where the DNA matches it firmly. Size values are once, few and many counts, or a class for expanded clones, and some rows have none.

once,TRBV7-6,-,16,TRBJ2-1,TGTGCCAGCAGCCCGTCCTCCGGGAGCTCCTACAATGAGCAGTTCTTC,CASSPSSGSSYNEQFF
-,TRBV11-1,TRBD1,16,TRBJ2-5,TGTGCCAGCAGCCCCCGACAGGGACGCTACCAAGAGACCCAGTACTTC,CASSPRQGRYQETQYF
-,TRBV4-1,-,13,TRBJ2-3,TGCGCCAGCAGCCAAGTTGGGGGCGATACGCAGTATTTT,CASSQVGGDTQYF
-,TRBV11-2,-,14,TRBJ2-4,TGTGCCAGCAGCTTCGCCCCAGGCGGGGAGGGGGCAAACTTC,CASSFAPGGEGANF
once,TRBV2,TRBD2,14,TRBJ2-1,TGTGCCAGCCTAGGACTAGCGGGGGGGAATGAGCAGTTCTTC,CASLGLAGGNEQFF
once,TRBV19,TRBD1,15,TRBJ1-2,TGTGCCAGTAGTATGCGACAGGGCACTAACTATGGCTACACCTTC,CASSMRQGTNYGYTF
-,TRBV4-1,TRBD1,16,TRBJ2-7,TGCGCCAGCAGCCAAGCCTCGACAGGGTTCTCCTACGAGCAGTACTTC,CASSQASTGFSYEQYF
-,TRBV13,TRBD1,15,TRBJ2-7,TGTGCCAGCAGCTCAGAGGGACAGGGCACCTACGAGCAGTACTTC,CASSSEGQGTYEQYF
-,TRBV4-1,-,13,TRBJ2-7,TGCGCCAGCAGCCAGGGGGGCTCCTACGAGCAGTACTTC,CASSQGGSYEQYF
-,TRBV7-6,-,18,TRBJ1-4,TGTGCCAGCAGCCTCACCGCCGTAAATAGGGGGTTGAGTGAAAAACTGTTTTTT,CASSLTAVNRGLSEKLFF
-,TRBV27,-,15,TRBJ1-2,TGTGCCAGCAGTTTAATCACGGCGGGGAACTATGGCTACACCTTC,CASSLITAGNYGYTF
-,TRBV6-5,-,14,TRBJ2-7,TGTGCCAGCAGTTACAGAGGGGAAGTGGACGAGCAGTACTTC,CASSYRGEVDEQYF
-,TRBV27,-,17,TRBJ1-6,TGTGCCAGCAATCCTAGGCAGACTATAACCTATAATTCACCCCTCCACTTT,CASNPRQTITYNSPLHF
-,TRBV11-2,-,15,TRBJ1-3,TGTGCCAGCAGCTTAGTGAGGGACTCTGGAAACACCATATATTTT,CASSLVRDSGNTIYF
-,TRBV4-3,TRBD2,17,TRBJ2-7,TGCGCCAGCAGCCAAGATTTGGGAGCGGGACTTGCCTACGAGCAGTACTTC,CASSQDLGAGLAYEQYF
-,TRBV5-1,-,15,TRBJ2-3,TGCGCCAGCAGCTCAACAGGGTCTTTGGCAGATACGCAGTATTTT,CASSSTGSLADTQYF
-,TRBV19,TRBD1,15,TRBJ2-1,TGTGCCAGTAGTATATTCACAGGGGGAGAAGGCTTTCAGTTCTTC,CASSIFTGGEGFQFF
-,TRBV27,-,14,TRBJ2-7,TGTGCCAGCAGTCTGCAGGGAAGTCCCTACGAGCAGTACTTC,CASSLQGSPYEQYF
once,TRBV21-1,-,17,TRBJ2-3,TGTGCCAGCAGCAAAATTGGGGGACTAGCGGGCACAGATACGCAGTATTTT,CASSKIGGLAGTDTQYF
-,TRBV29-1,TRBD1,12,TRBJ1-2,TGCAGCGTCGCAGGGGGCTACGATGGCTACACCTTC,CSVAGGYDGYTF
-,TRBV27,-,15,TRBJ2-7,TGTGCCAGCAGCCTGGATGGGGGTAACTCCTACGAGCAGTACTTC,CASSLDGGNSYEQYF
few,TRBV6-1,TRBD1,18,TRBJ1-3,TGTGCCAGCAGTGAAACATCCGGGACAGCCGAAGCTGGAAACACCATATATTTT,CASSETSGTAEAGNTIYF